These 12 T cell receptor beta chains came from one sample sequenced in a study of blood T cell repertoires in COVID-19. The assay was immunoSEQ multiplex PCR, and TCRdb's table has in-frame clones only and misses some. In the table there are roughly 180,000 clones, around 74% of which are singletons. Sequenced input: peripheral blood. The source of these receptors is a woman aged 55-69 years with COVID-19, enrolled during active disease.

This clone came up once. This rearrangement joins TRBV7-3 to TRBJ1-1; D is perhaps TRBD1 (6 bases). CDR3 length: 16 residues. V was cut by 8 bases and J by 4 bases, with 23 bases left in between. The germline V gene has CDR1 SGHTA and CDR2 FQGTGA. CDR3: CASRRETGLKGTEAFF. CDR3 bases: TGTGCCAGCCGTCGTGAGACAGGATTAAAAGGCACTGAAGCTTTCTTT.

This clone has just one count. The chain carries TRBV6-4 and TRBJ2-6, with 13 bases aligning to TRBD2. The CDR3 runs 18 residues. The ends lost 2 bases at V and 2 bases at J; junction bases unmatched: 3. The germline V gene encodes CDR1 MRHNA and CDR2 SNTAGT. Here the CDR3 reads CASSDRTSGSPGANVLTF. In nucleotides, the CDR3 is TGTGCCAGCAGTGACCGGACTAGCGGGAGCCCTGGGGCCAACGTCCTGACTTTC.

The chain uses TRBV12-3 or TRBV12-4 and TRBJ1-1; D possibly corresponds to TRBD1 (5 bases). This CDR3 spans 13 amino acids. The ends were cut back, 7 bases at V and 0 bases at J, with 9 bases in the middle. The CDR3 loop is CASTREVNTEAFF. The CDR3 bases are TGTGCCAGCACCAGGGAGGTGAACACTGAAGCTTTCTTT.

The chain is built from TRBV18 and TRBJ1-2, with TRBD1 identical over 10 bases. J gave up 6 bases and V 0 bases, and 10 bases lay outside the gene matches. The CDR3 totals 17 residues. Germline V gives CDR1 KGHSH, CDR2 LQKENI. Here the CDR3 DNA reads TGTGCCAGCTCACCACCTGTGCGACAGGGGGCCCCGAATGGCTACACCTTC. Protein sequence: CASSPPVRQGAPNGYTF. Full variable domain (rest looked up from reference TRBV18 and TRBJ1-2): NAGVMQNPRHLVRRRGQEARLRCSPMKGHSHVYWYRQLPEEGLKFMVYLQKENIIDESGMPKERFSAEFPKEGPSILRIQQVVRGDSAAYFCASSPPVRQGAPNGYTFGSGTRLTVV.

The rearrangement links TRBV19 to TRBJ1-5; 7 bases match TRBD1. Germline CDR1 and CDR2: LNHDA and SQIVND (reference sequence). This CDR3 region has 15 residues. Trimming at V came to 9 bases and at J to 0 bases, leaving 8 bases not matched to a gene. DNA for the CDR3: TGTGCCAGCAGGACAGGAGCTTATAGCAATCAGCCCCAGCATTTT. It specifies CASRTGAYSNQPQHF.

The chain uses TRBV3-1 (or the pseudogene TRBV3-2) and TRBJ1-5, with a tentative D call TRBD1 (5 bases). This CDR3 is built from 14 residues. V was pared by 6 bases and J by 6 bases, with 15 bases between. Germline CDR1 reads LGHDT; CDR2 reads YNNKEL (reference sequence). Here the CDR3 DNA reads TGTGCCAGCAGTCTCGGGGGGAGGGGTCAGCCCCAGCATTTT. Protein product: CASSLGGRGQPQHF.

In regard to this clone: The same CDR3 is also encoded by other DNA sequences in this sample. The chain combines TRBV6-5 with TRBJ1-2; a possible D gene is TRBD1 (6 bases). The CDR3 is made up of 13 amino acids. V was clipped by 6 bases and J by 2 bases, with 10 bases between them. Germline V gives CDR1 MNHEY, CDR2 SVGAGI. CDR3 DNA: TGTGCCAGCAGCCGCCAGGGGAACTATGGCTACACCTTC. This translates into CASSRQGNYGYTF.

The chain combines TRBV5-1 with TRBJ2-3, with TRBD2 as a possible D gene (5 bases). The CDR3 has 15 residues. V dropped 0 bases and J dropped 2 bases, with 10 bases sitting between them. Germline V gene lookup returns CDR1 SGHRS and CDR2 YFSETQ. DNA for the CDR3: TGCGCCAGCAGCTTGGCCCCAGGACTCACAGATACGCAGTATTTT. Translating it yields CASSLAPGLTDTQYF. Combining the CDR3 with reference TRBV5-1 and TRBJ2-3 gives the whole variable domain KAGVTQTPRYLIKTRGQQVTLSCSPISGHRSVSWYQQTPGQGLQFLFEYFSETQRNKGNFPGRFSGRQFSNSRSEMNVSTLELGDSALYLCASSLAPGLTDTQYFGPGTRLTVL.

V and J are TRBV6-4 and TRBJ2-7; 7 bases are shared with TRBD2. Germline CDR1 MRHNA, CDR2 SNTAGT. This CDR3 is built from 16 residues. Trimming cost V 7 bases and J 5 bases; bases outside gene matches: 17. The CDR3 here is CASMSLYAGEEHEQYF. The CDR3 nucleotides read TGTGCCAGCATGAGCCTTTACGCGGGAGAGGAGCACGAGCAGTACTTC.

The table lists this clone with a count of one. The J gene is TRBJ1-4, the V gene TRBV5-1; 7 bases fit TRBD1. Looked up from germline, CDR1 is SGHRS and CDR2 is YFSETQ. The CDR3 runs to 13 residues. Germline trimming cut 3 bases from V and 8 bases from J; bases unmatched to any gene: 4. The CDR3 loop reads CASSWQGGEKLFF. The DNA for the CDR3 is TGCGCCAGCAGCTGGCAGGGGGGCGAAAAACTGTTTTTT.

This clone was counted only a few times. This sequence joins TRBV5-1 and TRBJ1-6; 9 positions match TRBD1. The CDR3 length is 15 residues. V lost 4 bases to trimming and J lost 9 bases; unmatched junction nucleotides: 8. Looked up from germline, CDR1 is SGHRS and CDR2 is YFSETQ. The CDR3: CASSPGQGLGSPLHF. In DNA form, the CDR3 reads TGCGCCAGCAGCCCAGGACAGGGGTTGGGTTCACCCCTCCACTTT.

The rearrangement joins TRBV28 to TRBJ2-5, with D maybe TRBD2 (6 bases). The germline V and J ends were trimmed by 4 bases and 1 base, with 22 bases remaining between them. The CDR3 runs to 18 residues. Germline values: CDR1 MDHEN, CDR2 SYDVKM. CDR3 protein: CASSSPRETGGGQETQYF. The CDR3 coding sequence is TGTGCCAGCAGTTCCCCCCGGGAAACCGGGGGTGGCCAAGAGACCCAGTACTTC.